The clone carrying this TCR beta chain was counted between two and nine times. The target antigen is unknown. The data belong to a study of T cell repertoires in cytomegalovirus infection. The CDR3 has 13 residues. Germline V gives CDR1 ENHRY, CDR2 SYGVKD. Trimming shortened V by 2 bases and J by 12 bases, and 13 bases separated the two germline ends. TCRdb analysed the reads with MiXCR anew, one entry per CDR3 protein. This sample has about 900,000 distinct CDR3 sequences, with 31% found just once. Material: cultured CD8+ T cells from PBMCs, obtained from culture after CMV antigen stimulation. This receptor was obtained from a human donor in good health (CMV status not recorded). Some clones in this sample may be carry-over from other donors' samples. The chain uses TRBV10-3 and TRBJ2-2; no clear D. The CDR3: CAISEHSADKLFF. The CDR3 DNA sequence: TGTGCCATCAGTGAGCACTCGGCGGATAAGCTGTTTTTT.